This TCR beta chain was identified in a study of cytomegalovirus exposure and HLA in healthy donors. Turning to this clone: What it binds is not known.

Study observations and caveats: A later analysis linked a missense variant in DCLRE1C to the trimming of TCR beta V and J genes. Upon later analysis, TCR association rates were observed to vary by HLA locus, being highest for DRB1 and lowest for HLA-C.

The PCR employed 60 Vbeta primers together with 13 Jbeta primers. The method was immunoSEQ multiplex PCR; TCRdb's version includes in-frame clones alone and lacks a portion of them. This sample has 150,000 to 200,000 clones; under 85% occur once, and the top ten carry roughly 1.6%. Sequenced material: PBMCs. This clonotype was sampled from a man aged 50 to 60 in good health and CMV-seronegative.

Written as DNA, the CDR3 is TGTGCCAGCAGCCAAGATTCTCCTCTGAGCGGGGGGCGCCACGAGCAGTACTTC. Amino acid sequence: CASSQDSPLSGGRHEQYF. The J gene is TRBJ2-7, the V gene TRBV4-2; TRBD2 matches 9 bases. Germline V gives CDR1 LGHNA, CDR2 YNFKEQ. Germline trimming cut 0 bases from V and 5 bases from J; bases unmatched to any gene: 14. The CDR3 spans 18 residues.